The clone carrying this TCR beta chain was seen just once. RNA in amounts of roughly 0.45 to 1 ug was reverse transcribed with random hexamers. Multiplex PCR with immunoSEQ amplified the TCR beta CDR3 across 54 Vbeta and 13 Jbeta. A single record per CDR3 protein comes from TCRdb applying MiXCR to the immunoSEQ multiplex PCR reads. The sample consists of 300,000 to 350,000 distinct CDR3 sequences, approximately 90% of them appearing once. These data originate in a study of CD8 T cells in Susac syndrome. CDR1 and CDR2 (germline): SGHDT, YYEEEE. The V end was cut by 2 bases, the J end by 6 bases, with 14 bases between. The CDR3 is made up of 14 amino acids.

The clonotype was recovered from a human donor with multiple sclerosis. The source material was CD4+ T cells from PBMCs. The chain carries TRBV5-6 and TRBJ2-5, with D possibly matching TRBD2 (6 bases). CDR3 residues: CASSFSGVRKTQYF. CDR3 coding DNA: TGTGCCAGCAGCTTCTCGGGAGTGAGGAAGACCCAGTACTTC.